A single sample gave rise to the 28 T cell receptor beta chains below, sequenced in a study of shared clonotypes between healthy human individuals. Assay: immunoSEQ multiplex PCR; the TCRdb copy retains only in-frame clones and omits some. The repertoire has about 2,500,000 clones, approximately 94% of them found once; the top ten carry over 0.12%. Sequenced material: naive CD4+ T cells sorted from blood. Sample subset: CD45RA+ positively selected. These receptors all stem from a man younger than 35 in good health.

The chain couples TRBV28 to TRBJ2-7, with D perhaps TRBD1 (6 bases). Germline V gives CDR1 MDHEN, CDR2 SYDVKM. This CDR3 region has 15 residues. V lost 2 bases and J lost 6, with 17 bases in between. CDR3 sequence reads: CASSLLPDSGSEQYF. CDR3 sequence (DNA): TGTGCCAGCAGTTTACTACCGGACAGCGGATCCGAGCAGTACTTC.

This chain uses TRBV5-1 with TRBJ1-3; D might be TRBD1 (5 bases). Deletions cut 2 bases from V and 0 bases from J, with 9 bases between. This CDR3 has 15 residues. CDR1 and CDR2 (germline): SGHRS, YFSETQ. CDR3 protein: CASSFDSSSGNTIYF. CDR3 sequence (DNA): TGCGCCAGCAGCTTTGACAGTAGCTCTGGAAACACCATATATTTT.

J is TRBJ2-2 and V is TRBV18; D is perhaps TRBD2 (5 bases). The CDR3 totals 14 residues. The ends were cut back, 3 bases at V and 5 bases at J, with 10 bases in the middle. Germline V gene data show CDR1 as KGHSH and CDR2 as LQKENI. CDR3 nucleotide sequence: TGTGCCAGCTCACCGTATTCGGGAACCGGGGAGCTGTTTTTT. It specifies CASSPYSGTGELFF.

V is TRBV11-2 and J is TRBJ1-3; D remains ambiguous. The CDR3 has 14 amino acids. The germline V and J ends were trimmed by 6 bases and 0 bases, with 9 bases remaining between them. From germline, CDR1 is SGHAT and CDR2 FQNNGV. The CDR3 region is CASSPRGSGNTIYF. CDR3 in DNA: TGTGCCAGCAGTCCGCGGGGCTCTGGAAACACCATATATTTT.

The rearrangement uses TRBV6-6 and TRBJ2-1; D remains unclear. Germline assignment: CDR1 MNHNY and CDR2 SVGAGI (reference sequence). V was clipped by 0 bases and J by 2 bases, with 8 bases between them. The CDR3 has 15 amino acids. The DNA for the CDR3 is TGTGCCAGCAGTTACTCGGACGTGGCCTACAATGAGCAGTTCTTC. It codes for CASSYSDVAYNEQFF.

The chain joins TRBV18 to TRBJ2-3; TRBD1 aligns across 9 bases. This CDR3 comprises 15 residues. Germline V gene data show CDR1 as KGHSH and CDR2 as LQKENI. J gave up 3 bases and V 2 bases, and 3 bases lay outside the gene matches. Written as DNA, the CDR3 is TGTGCCAGCTCACCAGGACAGGGGAAAACAGATACGCAGTATTTT. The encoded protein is CASSPGQGKTDTQYF. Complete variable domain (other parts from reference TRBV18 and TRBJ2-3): NAGVMQNPRHLVRRRGQEARLRCSPMKGHSHVYWYRQLPEEGLKFMVYLQKENIIDESGMPKERFSAEFPKEGPSILRIQQVVRGDSAAYFCASSPGQGKTDTQYFGPGTRLTVL.

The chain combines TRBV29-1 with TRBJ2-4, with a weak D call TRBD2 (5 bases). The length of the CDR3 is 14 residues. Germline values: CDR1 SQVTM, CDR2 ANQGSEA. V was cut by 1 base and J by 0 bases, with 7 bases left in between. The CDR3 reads CSVEAGRAKNIQYF. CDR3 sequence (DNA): TGCAGCGTTGAAGCGGGGAGAGCCAAAAACATTCAGTACTTC. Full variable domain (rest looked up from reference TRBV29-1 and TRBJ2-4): SAVISQKPSRDICQRGTSLTIQCQVDSQVTMMFWYRQQPGQSLTLIATANQGSEATYESGFVIDKFPISRPNLTFSTLTVSNMSPEDSSIYLCSVEAGRAKNIQYFGAGTRLSVL.

CDR3 in DNA: TGTGCCAGCAGTAACAGGATGATTTATGGCTACACCTTC. Its translation: CASSNRMIYGYTF. The genes are TRBV21-1 and TRBJ1-2; the table's D gene call, TRBD1, was not cross checked with the DNA. TRBV21-1 is classified as a pseudogene. The CDR3 is 13 residues long.

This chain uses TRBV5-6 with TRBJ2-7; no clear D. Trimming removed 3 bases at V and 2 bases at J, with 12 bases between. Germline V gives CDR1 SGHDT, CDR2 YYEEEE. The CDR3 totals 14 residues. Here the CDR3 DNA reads TGTGCCAGCAGCTCGCCCCCGTTAGCCTACGAGCAGTACTTC. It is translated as CASSSPPLAYEQYF.

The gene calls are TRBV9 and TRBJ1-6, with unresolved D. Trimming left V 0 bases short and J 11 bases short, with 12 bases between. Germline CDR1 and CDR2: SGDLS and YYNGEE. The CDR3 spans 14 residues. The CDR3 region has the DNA TGTGCCAGCAGCGTAGAAGCCCTTGGGGCACCCCTCCACTTT. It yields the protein CASSVEALGAPLHF.

Here the CDR3 DNA reads TGTGCCAGCAGTTCGGGACAGGTGATGAACACTGAAGCTTTCTTT. Its protein is CASSSGQVMNTEAFF. The chain carries TRBV6-6 and TRBJ1-1; TRBD1 aligns across 8 bases. V was pared by 4 bases and J by 0 bases, with 4 bases of the junction left unmatched. The CDR3 sequence is 15 residues long. Germline V lookup: CDR1 MNHNY, CDR2 SVGAGI (reference sequence).

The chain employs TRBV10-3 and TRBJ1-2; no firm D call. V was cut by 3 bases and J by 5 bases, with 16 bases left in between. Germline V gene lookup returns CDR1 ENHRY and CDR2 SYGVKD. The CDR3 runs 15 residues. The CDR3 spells CAISDVIGPRYGYTF. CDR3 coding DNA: TGTGCCATCAGTGATGTGATAGGGCCTAGGTATGGCTACACCTTC.

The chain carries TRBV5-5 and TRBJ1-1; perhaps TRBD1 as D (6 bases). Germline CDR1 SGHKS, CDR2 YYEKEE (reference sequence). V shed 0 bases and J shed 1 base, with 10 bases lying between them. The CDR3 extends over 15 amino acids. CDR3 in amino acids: CASSLGVTGNTEAFF. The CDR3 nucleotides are TGTGCCAGCAGCTTGGGTGTGACAGGGAACACTGAAGCTTTCTTT.

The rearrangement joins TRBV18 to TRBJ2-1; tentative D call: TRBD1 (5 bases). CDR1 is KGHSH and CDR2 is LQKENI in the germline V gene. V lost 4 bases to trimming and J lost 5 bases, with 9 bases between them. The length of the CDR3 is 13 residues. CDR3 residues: CASSRVTDNEQFF. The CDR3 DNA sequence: TGTGCCAGCTCACGAGTGACAGACAATGAGCAGTTCTTC.

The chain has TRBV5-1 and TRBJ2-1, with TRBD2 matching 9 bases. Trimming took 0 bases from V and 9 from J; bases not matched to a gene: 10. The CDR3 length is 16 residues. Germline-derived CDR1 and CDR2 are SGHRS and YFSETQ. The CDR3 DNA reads TGCGCCAGCAGCTTGGAGCCCGCGGGGGGGACGGCTGAGCAGTTCTTC. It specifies CASSLEPAGGTAEQFF.

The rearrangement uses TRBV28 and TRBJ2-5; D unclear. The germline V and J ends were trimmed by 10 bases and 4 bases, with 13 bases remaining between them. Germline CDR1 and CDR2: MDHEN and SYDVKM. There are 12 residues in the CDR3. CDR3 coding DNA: TGTGCCACCATCTCAAGTGGAGAGACCCAGTACTTC. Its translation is CATISSGETQYF.

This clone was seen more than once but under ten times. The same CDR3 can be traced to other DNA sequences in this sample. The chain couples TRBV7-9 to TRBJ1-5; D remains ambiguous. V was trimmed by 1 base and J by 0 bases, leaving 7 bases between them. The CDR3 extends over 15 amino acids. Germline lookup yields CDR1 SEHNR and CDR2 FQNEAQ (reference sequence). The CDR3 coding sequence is TGTGCCAGCAGCTTAGGAGATCATAGCAATCAGCCCCAGCATTTT. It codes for CASSLGDHSNQPQHF.

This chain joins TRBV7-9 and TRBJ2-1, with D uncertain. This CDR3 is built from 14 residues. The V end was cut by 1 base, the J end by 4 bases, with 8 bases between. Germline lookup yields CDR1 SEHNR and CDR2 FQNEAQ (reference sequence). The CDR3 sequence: CASSLDSLYNEQFF. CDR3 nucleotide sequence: TGTGCCAGCAGCTTAGACTCATTATACAATGAGCAGTTCTTC. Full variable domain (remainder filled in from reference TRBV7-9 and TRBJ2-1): DTGVSQNPRHKITKRGQNVTFRCDPISEHNRLYWYRQTLGQGPEFLTYFQNEAQLEKSRLLSDRFSAERPKGSFSTLEIQRTEQGDSAMYLCASSLDSLYNEQFFGPGTRLTVL.

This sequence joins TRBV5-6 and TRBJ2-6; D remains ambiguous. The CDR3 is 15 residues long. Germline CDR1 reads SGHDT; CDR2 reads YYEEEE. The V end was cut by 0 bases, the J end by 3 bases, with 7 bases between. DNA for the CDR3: TGTGCCAGCAGCTTGGACACCATTGGGGCCAACGTCCTGACTTTC. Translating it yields CASSLDTIGANVLTF.

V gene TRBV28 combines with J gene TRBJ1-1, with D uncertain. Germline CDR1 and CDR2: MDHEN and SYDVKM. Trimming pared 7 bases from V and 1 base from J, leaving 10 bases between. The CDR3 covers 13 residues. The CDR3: CASIYLGNTEAFF. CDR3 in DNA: TGTGCCAGCATCTATCTTGGGAACACTGAAGCTTTCTTT.

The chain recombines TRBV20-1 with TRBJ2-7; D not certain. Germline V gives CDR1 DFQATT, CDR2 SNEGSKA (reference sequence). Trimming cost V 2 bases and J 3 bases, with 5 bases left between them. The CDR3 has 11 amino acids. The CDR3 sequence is CSARLYYEQYF. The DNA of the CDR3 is TGCAGTGCTAGATTATACTACGAGCAGTACTTC.

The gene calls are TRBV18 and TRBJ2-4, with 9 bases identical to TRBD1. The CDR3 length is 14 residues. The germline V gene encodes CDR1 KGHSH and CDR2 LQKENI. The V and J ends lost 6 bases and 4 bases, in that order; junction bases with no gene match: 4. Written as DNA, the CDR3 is TGTGCCAGCTCCCTCGGGACAGGGAAAAACATTCAGTACTTC. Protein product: CASSLGTGKNIQYF.

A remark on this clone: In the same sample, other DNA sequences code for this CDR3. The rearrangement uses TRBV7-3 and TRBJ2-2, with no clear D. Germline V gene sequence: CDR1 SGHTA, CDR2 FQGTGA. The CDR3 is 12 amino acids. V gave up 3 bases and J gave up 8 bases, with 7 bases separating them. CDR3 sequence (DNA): TGTGCCAGCAGCTTCCCGACAGGGGAGCTGTTTTTT. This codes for CASSFPTGELFF.

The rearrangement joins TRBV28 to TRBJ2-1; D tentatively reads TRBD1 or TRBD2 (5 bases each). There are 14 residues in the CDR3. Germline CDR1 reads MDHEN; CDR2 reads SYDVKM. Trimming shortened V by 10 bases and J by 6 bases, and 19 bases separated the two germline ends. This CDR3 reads CAISRDQAVNEQFF. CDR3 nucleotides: TGTGCCATTTCCAGGGACCAGGCCGTCAATGAGCAGTTCTTC.

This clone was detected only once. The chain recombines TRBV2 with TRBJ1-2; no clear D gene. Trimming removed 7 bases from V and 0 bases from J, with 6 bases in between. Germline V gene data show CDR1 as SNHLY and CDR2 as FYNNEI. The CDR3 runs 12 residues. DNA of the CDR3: TGTGCCAGCATGCCAGCTAACTATGGCTACACCTTC. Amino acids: CASMPANYGYTF. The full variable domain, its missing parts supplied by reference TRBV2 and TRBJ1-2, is EPEVTQTPSHQVTQMGQEVILRCVPISNHLYFYWYRQILGQKVEFLVSFYNNEISEKSEIFDDQFSVERPDGSNFTLKIRSTKLEDSAMYFCASMPANYGYTFGSGTRLTVV.

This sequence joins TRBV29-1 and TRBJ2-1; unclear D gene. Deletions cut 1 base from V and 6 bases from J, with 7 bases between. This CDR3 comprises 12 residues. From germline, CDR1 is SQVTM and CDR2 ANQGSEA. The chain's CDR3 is CSVEAQFNEQFF. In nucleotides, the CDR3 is TGCAGCGTTGAAGCCCAGTTCAATGAGCAGTTCTTC.

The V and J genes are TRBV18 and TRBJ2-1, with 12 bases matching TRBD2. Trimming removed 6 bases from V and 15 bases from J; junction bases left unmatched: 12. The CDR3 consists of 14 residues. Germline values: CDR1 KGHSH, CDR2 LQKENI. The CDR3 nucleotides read TGTGCCAGCTCGGAGCTAGCGGGGGGGCCAGATTGGTTCTTC. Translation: CASSELAGGPDWFF.

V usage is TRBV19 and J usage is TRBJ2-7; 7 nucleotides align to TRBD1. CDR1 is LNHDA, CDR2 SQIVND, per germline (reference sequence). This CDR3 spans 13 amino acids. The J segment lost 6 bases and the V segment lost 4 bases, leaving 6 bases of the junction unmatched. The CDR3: CASSTRTGLEQYF. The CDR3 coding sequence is TGTGCCAGTAGTACTCGGACAGGCCTCGAGCAGTACTTC.